The 14 T cell receptor beta chains in this list originate from one sample, sequenced in a study of blood T cell repertoires in COVID-19 (dated by TCRdb to about 2020). Libraries were prepared through the immunoSEQ multiplex PCR assay. The table comes from immuneACCESS by way of TCRdb, which keeps in-frame sequences with V and J called. Part of the clones is missing from these tables; in studies checked, under half for an unresolved V gene and the rest for unknown reasons. This sample comprises roughly 110,000 clones, roughly four fifths of them detected only once. The ten largest make up roughly 7.7% of the sample. Material for sequencing was peripheral blood. Receptor source: a man in his 70s with acute or convalescent COVID-19.

The CDR3 reads CASSREATQYF. The CDR3 DNA is TGTGCCAGCAGCCGGGAAGCTACGCAGTATTTT. V and J are TRBV12-3 or TRBV12-4 and TRBJ2-3; D may be TRBD2 (5 bases). This CDR3 region has 11 residues. The V end lost 6 bases, the J end lost 8 bases, and 9 bases lay between the germline ends.

The chain carries TRBV7-3 and TRBJ1-5, with D unresolved. CDR3 length: 15 amino acids. V lost 5 bases and J lost 1, with 12 bases in between. CDR1 and CDR2 (germline): SGHTA, FQGTGA. The CDR3 loop is CASSPSGGSNQPQHF. In nucleotides, the CDR3 is TGTGCCAGCAGCCCCAGTGGTGGCAGCAATCAGCCCCAGCATTTT.

The V and J genes are TRBV18 and TRBJ2-3; a weak D match, TRBD1 (6 bases). This CDR3 comprises 14 residues. CDR1 is KGHSH, CDR2 LQKENI, per germline. The V gene lost 1 base and the J gene lost 5 bases, with 10 bases spanning the gap. The CDR3 here is CASSPLGGLDTQYF. Written as DNA, the CDR3 is TGTGCCAGCTCACCACTAGGGGGATTAGATACGCAGTATTTT.

The chain uses TRBV5-8 and TRBJ2-6; 7 bases fit TRBD1. Germline V gives CDR1 SGHTS, CDR2 YDEGEE. V was pared by 4 bases and J by 3 bases, with 13 bases of the junction left unmatched. This CDR3 spans 18 amino acids. CDR3 sequence: CASSPRGQALGGANVLTF. The CDR3 region has the DNA TGTGCCAGCAGCCCTAGGGGGCAGGCTCTGGGTGGGGCCAACGTCCTGACTTTC.

In this sample, this clone turned up once. V gene TRBV6-1 combines with J gene TRBJ1-5; possible D gene TRBD1, 5 bases. The CDR3 spans 15 residues. The germline V gene has CDR1 MNHNS and CDR2 SASEGT. V shed 1 base and J shed 9 bases, with 16 bases lying between them. CDR3 protein: CASSEGEAGRRPQHF. The CDR3, as DNA: TGTGCCAGCAGTGAAGGAGAGGCAGGGCGAAGGCCCCAGCATTTT.

The chain has TRBV7-9 and TRBJ1-6, with D hard to call. Trimming removed 1 base from V and 5 bases from J, with 6 bases in between. This CDR3 region has 14 residues. Germline-derived CDR1 and CDR2 are SEHNR and FQNEAQ (reference sequence). CDR3 in amino acids: CASSLEQDNSPLHF. CDR3 coding DNA: TGTGCCAGCAGCTTAGAACAAGATAATTCACCCCTCCACTTT.

The chain employs TRBV5-1 and TRBJ1-2; maybe TRBD1 (5 bases). The V end was cut by 0 bases, the J end by 8 bases, with 20 bases between. The CDR3 spans 16 residues. Germline V lookup: CDR1 SGHRS, CDR2 YFSETQ. In nucleotides, the CDR3 is TGCGCCAGCAGCTTGGCCGCGAATTTTCCTCGGGGGGGCTACACCTTC. This encodes CASSLAANFPRGGYTF. The full variable domain, rest sourced from reference TRBV5-1 and TRBJ1-2, is KAGVTQTPRYLIKTRGQQVTLSCSPISGHRSVSWYQQTPGQGLQFLFEYFSETQRNKGNFPGRFSGRQFSNSRSEMNVSTLELGDSALYLCASSLAANFPRGGYTFGSGTRLTVV.

In nucleotides, the CDR3 is TGCGCCAGCAGCTTGGGTCAGGGGGCCAATGGCTACACCTTC. It yields the protein CASSLGQGANGYTF. The V call is TRBV5-1, the J call TRBJ1-2, with 8 bases aligning to TRBD1. Germline V CDR1 and CDR2: SGHRS, YFSETQ. V lost 0 bases to trimming and J lost 6 bases; unmatched junction nucleotides: 4. The CDR3 contains 14 residues.

This clone was counted a single time. J is TRBJ1-6 and V is TRBV5-1; D may be TRBD1 (6 bases). The length of the CDR3 is 15 residues. The V and J ends lost 4 bases and 9 bases respectively, with 17 bases between them. CDR1 SGHRS and CDR2 YFSETQ come from the germline V gene. Here the CDR3 reads CASSAISGDVSPLHF. Here the CDR3 DNA reads TGCGCCAGCAGCGCAATCTCAGGGGATGTTTCACCCCTCCACTTT.

The rearrangement links TRBV10-2 to TRBJ1-3; no reliable D call. Germline V lookup: CDR1 WSHSY, CDR2 SAAADI. The CDR3 is 14 amino acids. Between the trimmed V and J ends, which lost 3 bases and 0 bases, there was a span of 6 bases. CDR3: CASSDSFSGNTIYF. In nucleotides, the CDR3 is TGCGCCAGCAGTGACAGTTTCTCTGGAAACACCATATATTTT.

CDR3 in amino acids: CASSLEGSRNIQYF. The DNA for the CDR3 is TGCGCCAGCAGCTTGGAAGGGAGTCGAAACATTCAGTACTTC. V and J are TRBV5-1 and TRBJ2-4, with D possibly matching TRBD2 (5 bases). CDR1 and CDR2 (germline): SGHRS, YFSETQ. The V end was cut by 0 bases, the J end by 6 bases, with 10 bases between. There are 14 residues in the CDR3. The complete variable domain, with remaining parts taken from reference TRBV5-1 and TRBJ2-4, reads KAGVTQTPRYLIKTRGQQVTLSCSPISGHRSVSWYQQTPGQGLQFLFEYFSETQRNKGNFPGRFSGRQFSNSRSEMNVSTLELGDSALYLCASSLEGSRNIQYFGAGTRLSVL.

This rearrangement joins TRBV6-1 to TRBJ2-1; a weak D match, TRBD1 (6 bases). This CDR3 spans 16 amino acids. The germline gives CDR1 MNHNS, CDR2 SASEGT. The V end was cut by 0 bases, the J end by 7 bases, with 16 bases between. The CDR3 loop is CASSEAHRVLRNEQFF. CDR3 in DNA: TGTGCCAGCAGTGAAGCGCACAGGGTCTTGAGGAATGAGCAGTTCTTC.

The chain uses TRBV29-1 and TRBJ1-1; 8 bases align to TRBD1. CDR3 size: 16 residues. V lost 5 bases and J lost 0; bases outside the gene matches: 11. Germline CDR1 reads SQVTM; CDR2 reads ANQGSEA. The DNA of the CDR3 is TGCAGCGTTCTCCTCCCAGGGGGCTTCCTGAACACTGAAGCTTTCTTT. It specifies CSVLLPGGFLNTEAFF. The full variable domain, with the rest looked up from reference TRBV29-1 and TRBJ1-1, is SAVISQKPSRDICQRGTSLTIQCQVDSQVTMMFWYRQQPGQSLTLIATANQGSEATYESGFVIDKFPISRPNLTFSTLTVSNMSPEDSSIYLCSVLLPGGFLNTEAFFGQGTRLTVV.

This rearrangement joins TRBV5-1 to TRBJ2-2; TRBD2 agrees at 10 bases. Losses at the gene ends were 5 bases for V and 6 bases for J; bases not matched to a gene: 10. Per the germline V gene, CDR1 is SGHRS and CDR2 is YFSETQ. This CDR3 is 16 amino acids long. The CDR3 sequence: CASRLTSGRFSGELFF. The CDR3 DNA is TGCGCCAGCAGGCTGACTAGCGGGCGTTTTTCCGGGGAGCTGTTTTTT.